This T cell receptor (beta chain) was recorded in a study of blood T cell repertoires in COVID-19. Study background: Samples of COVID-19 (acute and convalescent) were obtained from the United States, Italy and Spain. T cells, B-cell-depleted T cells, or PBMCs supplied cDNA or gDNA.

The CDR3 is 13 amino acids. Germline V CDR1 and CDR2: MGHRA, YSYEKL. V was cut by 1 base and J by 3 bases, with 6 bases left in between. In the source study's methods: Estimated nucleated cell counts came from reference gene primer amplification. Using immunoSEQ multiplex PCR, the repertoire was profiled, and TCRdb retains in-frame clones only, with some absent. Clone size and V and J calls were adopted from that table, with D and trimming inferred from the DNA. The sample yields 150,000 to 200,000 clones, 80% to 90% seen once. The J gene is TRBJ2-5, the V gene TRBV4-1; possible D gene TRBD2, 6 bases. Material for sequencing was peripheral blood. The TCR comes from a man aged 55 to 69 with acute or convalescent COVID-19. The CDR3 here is CASSQGLEETQYF. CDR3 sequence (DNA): TGCGCCAGCAGCCAAGGACTAGAAGAGACCCAGTACTTC.